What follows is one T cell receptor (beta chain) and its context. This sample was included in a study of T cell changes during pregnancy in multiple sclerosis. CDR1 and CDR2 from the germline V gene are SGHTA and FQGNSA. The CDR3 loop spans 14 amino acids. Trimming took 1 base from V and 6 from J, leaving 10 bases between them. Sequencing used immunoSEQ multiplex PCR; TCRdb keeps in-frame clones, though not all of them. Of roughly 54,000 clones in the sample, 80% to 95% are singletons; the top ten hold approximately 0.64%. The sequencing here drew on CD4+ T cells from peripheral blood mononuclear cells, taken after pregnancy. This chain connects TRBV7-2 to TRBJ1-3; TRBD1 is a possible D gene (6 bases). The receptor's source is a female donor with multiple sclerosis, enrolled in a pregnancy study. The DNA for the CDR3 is TGTGCCAGCAGCTTAGGGGGGCCTCTAAACACCATATATTTT. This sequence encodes CASSLGGPLNTIYF.